This section outlines one T cell receptor beta chain sequence together with its context. Its antigen is unknown. V lost 3 bases to trimming and J lost 0 bases; unmatched junction nucleotides: 7. The CDR3 consists of 16 residues. CDR1 is SGHNT and CDR2 is YYREEE in the germline V gene (reference sequence). This specimen comes from a study of Tregs in tolerant kidney transplant recipients. Study-level background: Sorting used antibodies to exclude donor cells.

Assay: immunoSEQ multiplex PCR; the TCRdb copy retains only in-frame clones and omits some. The sample lists about 44,000 clones; 95% were seen once. V gene TRBV5-4 combines with J gene TRBJ2-3; 7 bases align to TRBD2. Sequenced material: Tregs from blood cultured with allogeneic cells. The receptor comes from a human donor in good health. CDR3 coding DNA: TGTGCCAGCAGCTCGTTTGCTAGCGGAAGCACAGATACGCAGTATTTT. This encodes CASSSFASGSTDTQYF.